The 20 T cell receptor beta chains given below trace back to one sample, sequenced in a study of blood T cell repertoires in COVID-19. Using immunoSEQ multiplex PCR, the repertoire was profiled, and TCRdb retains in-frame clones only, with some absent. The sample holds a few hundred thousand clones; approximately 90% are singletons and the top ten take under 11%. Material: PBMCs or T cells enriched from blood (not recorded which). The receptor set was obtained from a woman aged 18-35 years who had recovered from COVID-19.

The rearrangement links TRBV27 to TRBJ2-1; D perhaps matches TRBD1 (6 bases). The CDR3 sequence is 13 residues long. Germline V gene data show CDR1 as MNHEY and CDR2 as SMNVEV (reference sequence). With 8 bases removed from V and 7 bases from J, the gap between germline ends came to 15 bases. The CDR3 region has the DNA TGTGCCAGCTCACAGGGTAACTTGAATGAGCAGTTCTTC. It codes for CASSQGNLNEQFF.

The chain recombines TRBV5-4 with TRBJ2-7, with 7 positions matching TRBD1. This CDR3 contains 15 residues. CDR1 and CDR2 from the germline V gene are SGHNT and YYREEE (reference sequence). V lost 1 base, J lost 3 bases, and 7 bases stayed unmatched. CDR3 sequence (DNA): TGTGCCAGCAGCTTGAAGGGACAGAGTAACTACGAGCAGTACTTC. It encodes CASSLKGQSNYEQYF.

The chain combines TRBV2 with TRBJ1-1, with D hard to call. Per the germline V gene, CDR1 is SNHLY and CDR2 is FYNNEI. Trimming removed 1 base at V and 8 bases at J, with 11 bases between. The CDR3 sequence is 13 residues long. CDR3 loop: CASSEEWGAEAFF. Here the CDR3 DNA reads TGTGCCAGCAGTGAAGAGTGGGGAGCCGAAGCTTTCTTT.

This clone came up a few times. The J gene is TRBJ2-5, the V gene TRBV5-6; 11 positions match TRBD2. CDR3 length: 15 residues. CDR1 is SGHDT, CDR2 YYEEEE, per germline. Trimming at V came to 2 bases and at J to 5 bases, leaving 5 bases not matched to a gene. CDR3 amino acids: CASSFGLAGFETQYF. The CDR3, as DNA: TGTGCCAGCAGCTTCGGACTAGCGGGTTTCGAGACCCAGTACTTC. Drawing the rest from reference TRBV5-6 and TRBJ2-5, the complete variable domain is DAGVTQSPTHLIKTRGQQVTLRCSPKSGHDTVSWYQQALGQGPQFIFQYYEEEERQRGNFPDRFSGHQFPNYSSELNVNALLLGDSALYLCASSFGLAGFETQYFGPGTRLLVL.

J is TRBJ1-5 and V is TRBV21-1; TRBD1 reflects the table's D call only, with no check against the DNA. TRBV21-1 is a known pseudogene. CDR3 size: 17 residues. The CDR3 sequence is CASSPGTVPFGNQPQHF. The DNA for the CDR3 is TGTGCCAGCAGCCCCGGGACAGTTCCCTTCGGCAATCAGCCCCAGCATTTT.

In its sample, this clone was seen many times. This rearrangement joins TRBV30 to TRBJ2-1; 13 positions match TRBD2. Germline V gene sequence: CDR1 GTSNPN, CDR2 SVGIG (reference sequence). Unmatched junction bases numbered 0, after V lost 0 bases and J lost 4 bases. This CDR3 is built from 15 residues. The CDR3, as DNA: TGTGCCTGGAGTGTACTAGCGGGGGGGTACAATGAGCAGTTCTTC. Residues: CAWSVLAGGYNEQFF. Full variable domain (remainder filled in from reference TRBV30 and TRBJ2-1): SQTIHQWPATLVQPVGSPLSLECTVEGTSNPNLYWYRQAAGRGLQLLFYSVGIGQISSEVPQNLSASRPQDRQFILSSKKLLLSDSGFYLCAWSVLAGGYNEQFFGPGTRLTVL.

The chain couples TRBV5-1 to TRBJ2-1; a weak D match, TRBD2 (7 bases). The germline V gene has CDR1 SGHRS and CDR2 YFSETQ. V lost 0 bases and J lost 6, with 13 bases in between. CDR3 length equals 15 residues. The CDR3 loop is CASSLAVGGLNEQFF. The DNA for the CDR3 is TGCGCCAGCAGCTTGGCTGTGGGGGGGCTCAATGAGCAGTTCTTC.

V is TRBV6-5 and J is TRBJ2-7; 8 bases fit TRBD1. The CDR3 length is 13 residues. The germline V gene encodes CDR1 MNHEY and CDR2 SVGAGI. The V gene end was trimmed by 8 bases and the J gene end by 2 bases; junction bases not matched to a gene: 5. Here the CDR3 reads CASGRQGPYEQYF. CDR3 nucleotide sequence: TGTGCCAGCGGAAGACAGGGGCCCTACGAGCAGTACTTC.

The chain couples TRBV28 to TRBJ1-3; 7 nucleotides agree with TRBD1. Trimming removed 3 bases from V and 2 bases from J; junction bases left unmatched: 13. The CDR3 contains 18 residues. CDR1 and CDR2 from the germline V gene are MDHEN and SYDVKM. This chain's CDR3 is CASSFTPSGTDAGNTIYF. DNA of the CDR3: TGTGCCAGCAGTTTTACCCCCTCCGGGACAGATGCTGGAAACACCATATATTTT.

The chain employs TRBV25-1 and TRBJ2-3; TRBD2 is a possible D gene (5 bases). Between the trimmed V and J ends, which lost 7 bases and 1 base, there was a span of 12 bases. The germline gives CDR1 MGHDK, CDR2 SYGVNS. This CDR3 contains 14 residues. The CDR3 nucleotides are TGTGCCAGCACCCGAGCCGGGGGCACAGATACGCAGTATTTT. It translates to CASTRAGGTDTQYF.

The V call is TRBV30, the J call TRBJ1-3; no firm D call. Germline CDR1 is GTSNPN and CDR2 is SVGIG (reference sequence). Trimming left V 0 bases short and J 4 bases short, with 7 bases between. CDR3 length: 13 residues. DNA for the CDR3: TGTGCCTGGAGTGTACAGTGGGGAAACACCATATATTTT. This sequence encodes CAWSVQWGNTIYF.

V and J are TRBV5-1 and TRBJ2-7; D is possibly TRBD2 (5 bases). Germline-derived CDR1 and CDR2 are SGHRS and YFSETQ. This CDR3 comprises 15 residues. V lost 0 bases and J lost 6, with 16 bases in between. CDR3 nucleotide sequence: TGCGCCAGCAGCTTGGTCTGGGGTACCGAGGGCGAGCAGTACTTC. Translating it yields CASSLVWGTEGEQYF.

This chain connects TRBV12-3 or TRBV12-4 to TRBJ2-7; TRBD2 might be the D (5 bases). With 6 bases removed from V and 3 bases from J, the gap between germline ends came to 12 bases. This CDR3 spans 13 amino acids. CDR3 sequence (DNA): TGTGCCAGCAGAGCCGGGATTTACTACGAGCAGTACTTC. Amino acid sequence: CASRAGIYYEQYF.

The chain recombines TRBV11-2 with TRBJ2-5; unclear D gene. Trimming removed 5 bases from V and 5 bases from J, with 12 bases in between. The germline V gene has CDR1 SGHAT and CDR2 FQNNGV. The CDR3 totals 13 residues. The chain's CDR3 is CASSPDSVETQYF. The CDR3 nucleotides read TGTGCCAGCAGCCCCGACTCCGTGGAGACCCAGTACTTC.

CDR3 nucleotides: TGTGCCAGCAGCCTCCCCGGGGGGTCACTTAATAACTATGGCTACACCTTC. Its protein product is CASSLPGGSLNNYGYTF. The chain joins TRBV5-4 to TRBJ1-2; D possibly corresponds to TRBD1 (5 bases). Germline CDR1 reads SGHNT; CDR2 reads YYREEE (reference sequence). The CDR3 sequence is 17 residues long. Trimming took off 4 bases at V and 1 base at J, with 20 bases between the two ends.

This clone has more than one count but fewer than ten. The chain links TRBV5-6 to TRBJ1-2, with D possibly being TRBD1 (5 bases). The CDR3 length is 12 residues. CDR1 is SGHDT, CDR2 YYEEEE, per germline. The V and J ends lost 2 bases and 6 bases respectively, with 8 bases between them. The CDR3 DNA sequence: TGTGCCAGCAGCTTTGCACAGGATGGCTACACCTTC. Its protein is CASSFAQDGYTF. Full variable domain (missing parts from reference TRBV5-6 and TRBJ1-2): DAGVTQSPTHLIKTRGQQVTLRCSPKSGHDTVSWYQQALGQGPQFIFQYYEEEERQRGNFPDRFSGHQFPNYSSELNVNALLLGDSALYLCASSFAQDGYTFGSGTRLTVV.

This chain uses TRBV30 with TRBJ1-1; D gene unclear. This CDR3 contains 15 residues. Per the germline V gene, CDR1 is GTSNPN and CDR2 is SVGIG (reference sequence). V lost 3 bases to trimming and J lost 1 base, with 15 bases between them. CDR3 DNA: TGTGCCTGGAGCCACCCTTATACGCGGAACACTGAAGCTTTCTTT. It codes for CAWSHPYTRNTEAFF.

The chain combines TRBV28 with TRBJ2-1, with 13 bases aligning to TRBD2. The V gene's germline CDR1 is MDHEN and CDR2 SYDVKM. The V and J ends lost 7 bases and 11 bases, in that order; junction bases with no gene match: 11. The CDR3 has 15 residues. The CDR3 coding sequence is TGTGCCAGCACTTCCTTAGCGGGACTAGCGGGACAGCAGTTCTTC. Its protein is CASTSLAGLAGQQFF.

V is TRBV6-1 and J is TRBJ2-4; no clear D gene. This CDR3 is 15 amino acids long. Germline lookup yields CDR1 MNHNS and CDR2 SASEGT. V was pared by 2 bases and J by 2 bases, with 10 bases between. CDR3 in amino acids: CASSERDLTKNIQYF. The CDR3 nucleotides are TGTGCCAGCAGTGAAAGAGACTTAACCAAAAACATTCAGTACTTC.

CDR3 residues: CASSLGAAVGGRVQYF. The CDR3 DNA follows: TGTGCCAGCAGCTTAGGCGCGGCCGTAGGGGGCCGGGTCCAGTACTTC. The chain joins TRBV7-2 to TRBJ2-5; 7 bases align to TRBD1. The CDR3 length is 16 residues. Per germline, CDR1 SGHTA and CDR2 FQGNSA. V gave up 1 base and J gave up 10 bases; unmatched junction bases: 15.